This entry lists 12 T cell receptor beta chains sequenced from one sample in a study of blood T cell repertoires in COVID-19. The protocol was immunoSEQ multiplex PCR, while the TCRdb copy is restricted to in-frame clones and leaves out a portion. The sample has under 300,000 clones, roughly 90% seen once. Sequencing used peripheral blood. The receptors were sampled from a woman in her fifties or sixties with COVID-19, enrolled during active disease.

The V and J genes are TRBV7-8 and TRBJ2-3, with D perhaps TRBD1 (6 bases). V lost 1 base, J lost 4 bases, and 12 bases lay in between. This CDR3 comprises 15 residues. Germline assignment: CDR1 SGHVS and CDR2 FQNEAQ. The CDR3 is CASSLVTGWADTQYF. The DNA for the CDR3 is TGTGCCAGCAGCTTAGTCACAGGGTGGGCAGATACGCAGTATTTT. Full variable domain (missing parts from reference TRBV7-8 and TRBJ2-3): GAGVSQSPRYKVAKRGQDVALRCDPISGHVSLFWYQQALGQGPEFLTYFQNEAQLDKSGLPSDRFFAERPEGSVSTLKIQRTQQEDSAVYLCASSLVTGWADTQYFGPGTRLTVL.

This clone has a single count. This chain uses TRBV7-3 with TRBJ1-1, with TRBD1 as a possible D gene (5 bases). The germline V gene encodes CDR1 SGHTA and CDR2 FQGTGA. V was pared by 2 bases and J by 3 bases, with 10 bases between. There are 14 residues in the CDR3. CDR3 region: CASSLLGEDTEAFF. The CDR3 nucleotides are TGTGCCAGCAGCTTATTGGGGGAGGACACTGAAGCTTTCTTT.

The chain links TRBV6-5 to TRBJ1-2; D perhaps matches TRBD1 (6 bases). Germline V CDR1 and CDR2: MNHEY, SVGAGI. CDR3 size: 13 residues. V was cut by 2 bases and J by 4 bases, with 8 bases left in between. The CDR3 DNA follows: TGTGCCAGCAGTTACGGGGGCTCCTATGGCTACACCTTC. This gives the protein CASSYGGSYGYTF.

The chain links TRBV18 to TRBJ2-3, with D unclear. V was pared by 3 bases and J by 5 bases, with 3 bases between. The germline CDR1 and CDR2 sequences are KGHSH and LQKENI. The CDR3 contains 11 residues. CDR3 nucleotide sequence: TGTGCCAGCTCACCGCGAGATACGCAGTATTTT. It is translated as CASSPRDTQYF.

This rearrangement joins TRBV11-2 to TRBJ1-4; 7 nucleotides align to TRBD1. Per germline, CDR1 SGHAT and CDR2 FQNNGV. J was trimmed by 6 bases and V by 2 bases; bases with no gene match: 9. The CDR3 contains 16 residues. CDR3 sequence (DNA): TGTGCCAGCAGCTTATATGGGGTTACAGGGGATGAAAAACTGTTTTTT. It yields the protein CASSLYGVTGDEKLFF.

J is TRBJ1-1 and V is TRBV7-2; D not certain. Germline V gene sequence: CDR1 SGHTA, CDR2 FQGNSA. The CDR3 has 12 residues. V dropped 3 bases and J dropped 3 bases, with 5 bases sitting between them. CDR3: CASSFSHTEAFF. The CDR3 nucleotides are TGTGCCAGCAGCTTTAGTCACACTGAAGCTTTCTTT.

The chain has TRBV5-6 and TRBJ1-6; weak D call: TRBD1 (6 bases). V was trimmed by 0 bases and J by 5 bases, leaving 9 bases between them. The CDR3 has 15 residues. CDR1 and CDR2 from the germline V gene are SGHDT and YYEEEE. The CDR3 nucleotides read TGTGCCAGCAGCTTGGTTGACAGGAATAATTCACCCCTCCACTTT. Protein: CASSLVDRNNSPLHF.

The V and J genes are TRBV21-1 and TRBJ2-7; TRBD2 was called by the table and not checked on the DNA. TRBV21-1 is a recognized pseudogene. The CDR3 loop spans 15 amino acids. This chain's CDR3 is CASSIVSKSSYEQYF. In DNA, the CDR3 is TGTGCCAGCAGCATTGTTAGTAAGAGCTCCTACGAGCAGTACTTC.

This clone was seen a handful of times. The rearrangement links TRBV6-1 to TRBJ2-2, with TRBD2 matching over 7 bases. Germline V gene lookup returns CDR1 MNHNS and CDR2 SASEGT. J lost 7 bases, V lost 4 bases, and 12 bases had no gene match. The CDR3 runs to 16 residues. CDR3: CASSGRLWEGVGELFF. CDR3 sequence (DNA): TGTGCCAGCAGTGGTCGACTCTGGGAGGGTGTCGGGGAGCTGTTTTTT.

The CDR3 sequence is CASSLITRETQYF. The DNA for the CDR3 is TGTGCCAGCAGCCTAATCACGCGGGAGACCCAGTACTTC. The chain links TRBV3-1 (or the pseudogene TRBV3-2) to TRBJ2-5; D not certain. Germline CDR1 reads LGHDT; CDR2 reads YNNKEL (reference sequence). The V end was cut by 4 bases, the J end by 5 bases, with 11 bases between. The CDR3 extends over 13 amino acids.

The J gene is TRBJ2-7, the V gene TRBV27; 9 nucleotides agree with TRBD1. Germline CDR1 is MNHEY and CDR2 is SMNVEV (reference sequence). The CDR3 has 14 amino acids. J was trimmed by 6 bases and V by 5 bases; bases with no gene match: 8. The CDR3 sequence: CASSRQGDLGEQYF. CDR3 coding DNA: TGTGCCAGCAGTAGACAGGGGGATCTTGGCGAGCAGTACTTC.

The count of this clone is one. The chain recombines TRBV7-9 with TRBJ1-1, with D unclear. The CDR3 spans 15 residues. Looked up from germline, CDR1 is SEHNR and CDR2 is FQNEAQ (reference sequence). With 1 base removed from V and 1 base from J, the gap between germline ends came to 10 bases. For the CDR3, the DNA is TGTGCCAGCAGCTTAGGGGGAGCGACGAACACTGAAGCTTTCTTT. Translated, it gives CASSLGGATNTEAFF.